This is a list of T cell receptor beta chains from one sample in a study of blood T cell repertoires in COVID-19. The repertoire was sequenced with immunoSEQ multiplex PCR; TCRdb's copy has only in-frame clones and lacks some. Of 75,000 to 90,000 clones in the sample, approximately 89% are singletons; the top ten hold roughly 10%. The specimen sequenced was peripheral blood. These receptors were obtained from a man at least 80 years old with acute or convalescent COVID-19. The CDR3 runs from the conserved cysteine through the conserved F or W. D genes are given only for firm matches. Where a row states a size, it is once, few, many or the class of an expanded clone; other rows omit it.

J: TRBJ1-2
length: 15
D: TRBD1
V: TRBV25-1
size: .
DNA: TGTGCCAGCAGTGAACGGGGGACAGGGGGTCATGGCTACACCTTC
CDR3: CASSERGTGGHGYTF

J: TRBJ1-5
length: 16
D: TRBD1
V: TRBV6-4
size: few
DNA: TGTGCCAGCAGAACCATTACGGACAGGGACAATCAGCCCCAGCATTTT
CDR3: CASRTITDRDNQPQHF

J: TRBJ1-3
length: 16
D: .
V: TRBV28
size: .
DNA: TGTGCCAGCAGTTTTCCGGACAGAATCACTGGAAACACCATATATTTT
CDR3: CASSFPDRITGNTIYF

J: TRBJ1-6
length: 14
D: .
V: TRBV2
size: .
DNA: TGTGCCAGCACGATACAGAGTTATAATTCACCCCTCCACTTT
CDR3: CASTIQSYNSPLHF

J: TRBJ2-1
length: 15
D: TRBD2
V: TRBV11-2
size: once
DNA: TGTGCCAGCAGCCGATCACCTAGCGGAGACAATGAGCAGTTCTTC
CDR3: CASSRSPSGDNEQFF

J: TRBJ1-5
length: 12
D: .
V: TRBV6-5
size: .
DNA: TGTGCCAGCAGGCGGGAAACCGCGGCCCAGCATTTT
CDR3: CASRRETAAQHF

J: TRBJ2-1
length: 15
D: TRBD2
V: TRBV28
size: .
DNA: TGTGCCAGCAGTTTGGTAGCGGGGCTAAACAATGAGCAGTTCTTC
CDR3: CASSLVAGLNNEQFF

J: TRBJ1-1
length: 13
D: .
V: TRBV5-1
size: .
DNA: TGCGCCACCTCGACGGGACAGAACACTGAAGCTTTCTTT
CDR3: CATSTGQNTEAFF

J: TRBJ2-5
length: 16
D: TRBD2
V: TRBV5-1
size: .
DNA: TGCGCCAGCAGCTTGATGCGGGGGATAGAAGGAGAGACCCAGTACTTC
CDR3: CASSLMRGIEGETQYF

J: TRBJ2-7
length: 14
D: .
V: TRBV5-6
size: .
DNA: TGTGCCAGCAGCTTGGAAGGGGTAACCTACGAGCAGTACTTC
CDR3: CASSLEGVTYEQYF

J: TRBJ1-1
length: 14
D: .
V: TRBV9
size: .
DNA: TGTGCCAGCACCGGAGGGGAGTGGAACACTGAAGCTTTCTTT
CDR3: CASTGGEWNTEAFF

J: TRBJ1-2
length: 15
D: .
V: TRBV7-2
size: .
DNA: TGTGCCAGCAGCTTAAGGTCCCGGGGTTACGACGGCTACACCTTC
CDR3: CASSLRSRGYDGYTF

J: TRBJ2-3
length: 15
D: .
V: TRBV7-3
size: .
DNA: TGTGCCAGCAGCTTAAAAGGGGGCGCGGGGGATACGCAGTATTTT
CDR3: CASSLKGGAGDTQYF

J: TRBJ1-2
length: 13
D: .
V: TRBV12-3/TRBV12-4
size: .
DNA: TGTGCCAGCAGTTTACGGGATAACTATGGCTACACCTTC
CDR3: CASSLRDNYGYTF

J: TRBJ2-5
length: 16
D: TRBD2
V: TRBV7-8
size: .
DNA: TGTGCCAGCAGCCGTATCCAGCGGGGGACCGAAGAGACCCAGTACTTC
CDR3: CASSRIQRGTEETQYF

J: TRBJ2-7
length: 15
D: .
V: TRBV27
size: .
DNA: TGTGCCAGCAGTCAACGGACAGTGACTATGGGGGAGCAGTACTTC
CDR3: CASSQRTVTMGEQYF

J: TRBJ1-3
length: 15
D: .
V: TRBV21-1
size: .
DNA: TGTGCCAGCAGCAAGGGGGACAGCTCTGGAAACACCATATATTTT
CDR3: CASSKGDSSGNTIYF

J: TRBJ1-1
length: 12
D: .
V: TRBV28
size: .
DNA: TGTGCCAGCAGTGTCGGGAACACTGAAGCTTTCTTT
CDR3: CASSVGNTEAFF

J: TRBJ1-6
length: 14
D: .
V: TRBV6-5
size: .
DNA: TGTGCCAGCAGTTACAGTAGGGGAATCTCACCCCTCCACTTT
CDR3: CASSYSRGISPLHF

J: TRBJ2-1
length: 15
D: .
V: TRBV4-1
size: .
DNA: TGCGCCAGCAGCCAGGGGGCTCTCTCCTACAATGAGCAGTTCTTC
CDR3: CASSQGALSYNEQFF

J: TRBJ2-2
length: 15
D: .
V: TRBV9
size: once
DNA: TGTGCCAGCAGCGTAAGGGAGACGGGCACCGGGGAGCTGTTTTTT
CDR3: CASSVRETGTGELFF

J: TRBJ1-1
length: 16
D: TRBD1
V: TRBV4-1
size: .
DNA: TGCGCCAGCAGCCTGCGGACAGGTGGGGTGAACACTGAAGCTTTCTTT
CDR3: CASSLRTGGVNTEAFF

J: TRBJ1-5
length: 16
D: TRBD1
V: TRBV19
size: .
DNA: TGTGCCAGTAGTATAGGAGGGACAGGGGGTAATCAGCCCCAGCATTTT
CDR3: CASSIGGTGGNQPQHF

J: TRBJ2-7
length: 13
D: .
V: TRBV5-1
size: .
DNA: TGCGCCAGCAGCCCCGGGGTCTCCTACGAGCAGTACTTC
CDR3: CASSPGVSYEQYF

J: TRBJ2-1
length: 15
D: TRBD2
V: TRBV5-4
size: .
DNA: TGTGCCAGCAGCTCCGGGACTAGCGGATCCAATGAGCAGTTCTTC
CDR3: CASSSGTSGSNEQFF

J: TRBJ1-5
length: 17
D: TRBD1
V: TRBV10-2
size: .
DNA: TGCGCCACCAAGGCCTGGACTACAGGGGAACGCGATCAGCCCCAGCATTTT
CDR3: CATKAWTTGERDQPQHF

J: TRBJ1-1
length: 14
D: .
V: TRBV7-2
size: .
DNA: TGTGCCAGCAGCTCCGATTGGGGAGCCACTGAAGCTTTCTTT
CDR3: CASSSDWGATEAFF

J: TRBJ2-7
length: 15
D: TRBD2
V: TRBV28
size: .
DNA: TGTGCCAGCCTTACTAGCGGGAGCGTTGTCTACGAGCAGTACTTC
CDR3: CASLTSGSVVYEQYF

J: TRBJ2-2
length: 19
D: TRBD1
V: TRBV4-3
size: .
DNA: TGCGCCAGCAGCCAAGGGGACAGGGGGCGATTAATGAACACCGGGGAGCTGTTTTTT
CDR3: CASSQGDRGRLMNTGELFF